This TCR beta chain stems from a study of CD4 T cells in relation to SARS-CoV-2 and coronaviruses. The protocol was immunoSEQ multiplex PCR, while the TCRdb copy is restricted to in-frame clones and leaves out a portion. The sample includes approximately 17,000 clones, roughly 83% of them seen just once. There are a few counts of this clone. Its antigen is undetermined. The unexposed donors gave CD4+ T cells in 2011-2018, prior to COVID-19. CD4+ T cells were isolated from the cells after more than nine days of culture. Cells permitting, SARS-CoV-2 S/N and four cold-coronavirus spikes were tested on unexposed-donor CD4+ T cells. The CDR3 loop spans 13 amino acids. V dropped 5 bases and J dropped 5 bases, with 9 bases sitting between them. Germline CDR1 reads SSHAT; CDR2 reads FNYEAQ (reference sequence).

The clonotype originates from a human donor in good health. Sequencing was performed on CD4+ T cells from PBMCs, cultured in vitro. This chain connects TRBV7-7 to TRBJ2-2; D gene ambiguous. CDR3 sequence: CASSPGRTGELFF. Here the CDR3 DNA reads TGTGCCAGCAGCCCCGGGCGGACCGGGGAGCTGTTTTTT.